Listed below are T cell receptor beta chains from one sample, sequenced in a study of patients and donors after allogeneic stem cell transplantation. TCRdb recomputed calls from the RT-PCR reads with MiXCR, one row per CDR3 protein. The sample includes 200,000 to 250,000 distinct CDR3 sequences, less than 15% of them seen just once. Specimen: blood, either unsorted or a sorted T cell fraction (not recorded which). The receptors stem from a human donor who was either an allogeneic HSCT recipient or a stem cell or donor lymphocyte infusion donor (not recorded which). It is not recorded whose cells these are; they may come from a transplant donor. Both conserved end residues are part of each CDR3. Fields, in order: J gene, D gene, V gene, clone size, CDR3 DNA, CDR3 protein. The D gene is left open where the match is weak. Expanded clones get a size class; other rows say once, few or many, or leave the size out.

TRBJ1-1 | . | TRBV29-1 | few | TGCAGCGTCGTGAAAGATGTCGCAGACCTACATATGAACACTGAAGCTTTCTTT | CSVVKDVADLHMNTEAFF
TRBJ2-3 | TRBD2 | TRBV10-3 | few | TGTGCCATCATCCGGGGACTAGCGGGAGTTAACACAGATACGCAGTATTTT | CAIIRGLAGVNTDTQYF
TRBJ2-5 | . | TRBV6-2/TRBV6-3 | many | TGTGCCAGCAGTTACGCCGACACCTTGAGGGGGACCCAGTACTTC | CASSYADTLRGTQYF
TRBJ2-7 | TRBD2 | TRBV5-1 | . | TGCGCCAGCAGCTCAAATCTAGCGGGAGGAATTAGCGAGCAGTACTTC | CASSSNLAGGISEQYF
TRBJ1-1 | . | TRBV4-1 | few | TGCGCCAGCAGCCAAACTTTTTTAAGCGGGAACACTGAAGCTTTCTTT | CASSQTFLSGNTEAFF
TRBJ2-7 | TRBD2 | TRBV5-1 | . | TGCGCCAGCAGCCAAGGGAGGGTAGGAAACGAGCAGTACTTC | CASSQGRVGNEQYF
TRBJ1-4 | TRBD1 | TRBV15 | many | TGTGCCACCAGCAGAGAACAGGGGTCCGGTGAAAAACTGTTTTTT | CATSREQGSGEKLFF
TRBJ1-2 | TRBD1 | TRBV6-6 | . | TGTGCCAGCAGTGAGACAGGGGACTATGGCTACACCTTC | CASSETGDYGYTF
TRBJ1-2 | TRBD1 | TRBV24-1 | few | TGTGCCACCAGTAGCTGGGACAGGGGTAACTATGGCTACACCTTC | CATSSWDRGNYGYTF
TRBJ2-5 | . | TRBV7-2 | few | TGTGCCAGCAGCCCCTCTTCCGAGACCCAGTACTTC | CASSPSSETQYF
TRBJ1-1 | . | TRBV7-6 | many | TGTGCCAGCAGCTCCAGGGGTGGCGGTGAAGCTTTCTTT | CASSSRGGGEAFF
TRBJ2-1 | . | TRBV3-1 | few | TGTGCCAGCAGCTGGGCTGGTGTAGCGAATGAGCAGTTCTTC | CASSWAGVANEQFF
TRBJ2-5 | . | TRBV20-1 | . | TGCAGTGCTAGAGGACCCACCAGGGGAGAGACCCAGTACTTC | CSARGPTRGETQYF
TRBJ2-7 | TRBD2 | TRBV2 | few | TGTGCCAGCAGTGAAGGGCTAGCGGGAGTCAACTCCAAATACGAGCAGTACTTC | CASSEGLAGVNSKYEQYF
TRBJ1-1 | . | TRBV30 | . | TGTGCCTGGAGTGTACTATCGGGGTCCATGAACACTGAAGCTTTCTTT | CAWSVLSGSMNTEAFF
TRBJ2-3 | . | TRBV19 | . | TGTGCCAGTAGTATGGAGCTGGAGAGCACAGATACGCAGTATTTT | CASSMELESTDTQYF
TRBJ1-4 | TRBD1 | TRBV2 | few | TGTGCCAGCAGTGAGGACAGGACGTATGAAAAACTGTTTTTT | CASSEDRTYEKLFF
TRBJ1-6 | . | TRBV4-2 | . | TGTGCCAGCAGCCTCCCAGGGGCGGGTTCACCCCTCCACTTT | CASSLPGAGSPLHF
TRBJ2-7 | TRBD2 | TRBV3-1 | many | TGTGCCAGCCAGCGGGAGGGCACCTACGAGCAGTACTTC | CASQREGTYEQYF
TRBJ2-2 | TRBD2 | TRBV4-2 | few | TGTGCCAGCAGCCAACGGACTAGCGGTTTCGCCGGGGAGCTGTTTTTT | CASSQRTSGFAGELFF
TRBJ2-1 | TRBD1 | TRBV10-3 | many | TGTGCCATCAGTGCCGGGCAGGGGGCCGGGAATGAGCAGTTCTTC | CAISAGQGAGNEQFF
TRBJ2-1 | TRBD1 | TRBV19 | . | TGTGCCAGCAGCCCGGGACAGGGGTGGGGGGAGCAGTTCTTC | CASSPGQGWGEQFF
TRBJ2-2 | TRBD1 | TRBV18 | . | TGTGCCAGCTCACCTCGGACAGGCGGGGAGCTGTTTTTT | CASSPRTGGELFF
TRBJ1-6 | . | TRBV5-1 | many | TGCGCCAGCAGCTTGTCCGGGATTCATAATTCACCCCTCCACTTT | CASSLSGIHNSPLHF
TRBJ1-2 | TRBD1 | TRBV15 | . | TGTGCCACCAGCAGAGAATTAGGACAGGGCTATGGCTACACCTTC | CATSRELGQGYGYTF
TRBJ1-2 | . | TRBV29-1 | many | TGCAGCGTTGAACCCCTGGCGGGGGGGGCTAACTATGGCTACACCTTC | CSVEPLAGGANYGYTF
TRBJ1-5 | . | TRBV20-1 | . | TGCAGTGCTTCGCAGGACCGGACCGCTACTAATCAGCCCCAGCATTTT | CSASQDRTATNQPQHF
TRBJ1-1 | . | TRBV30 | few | TGTGCCTGGAGTGTTGGGGAGTGGCAGACGAACACTGAAGCTTTCTTT | CAWSVGEWQTNTEAFF
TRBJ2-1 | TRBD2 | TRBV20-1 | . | TGCAGTGCTCCTATAGCGGGACCCTCCTACAATGAGCAGTTCTTC | CSAPIAGPSYNEQFF
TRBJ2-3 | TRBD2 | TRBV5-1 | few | TGCGCCAGCAGCTTGGAGCGGGGGGGCCTGCAAGATACGCAGTATTTT | CASSLERGGLQDTQYF
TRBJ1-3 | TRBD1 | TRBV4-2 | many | TGTGCCAGCAGCCAAGAGTCGACAGGGTTTGGTAACACCATATATTTT | CASSQESTGFGNTIYF
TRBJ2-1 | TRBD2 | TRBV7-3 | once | TGTGCCAGCAGCTTAGCTAGCGGCTCCTCCTACAATGAGCAGTTCTTC | CASSLASGSSYNEQFF
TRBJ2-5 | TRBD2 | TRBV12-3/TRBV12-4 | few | TGTGCCAGCAGTCTAGCGGGGGTTCAAGAGACCCAGTACTTC | CASSLAGVQETQYF
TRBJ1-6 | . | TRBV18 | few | TGTGCCAGCTCACCAGAAAGGACTTCACCCCTCCACTTT | CASSPERTSPLHF
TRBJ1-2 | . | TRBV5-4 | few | TGTGCCAGCAGCTTACCATTAACGGGCGCTAGCTACACCTTC | CASSLPLTGASYTF
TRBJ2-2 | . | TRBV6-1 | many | TGTGCCAGCAGCCCCCAGGGCCGGAACACCGGGGAGCTGTTTTTT | CASSPQGRNTGELFF
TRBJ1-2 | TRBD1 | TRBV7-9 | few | TGTGCCAGCAGCTCCCGGGACAGGACGTCGGATGACTACACCTTC | CASSSRDRTSDDYTF
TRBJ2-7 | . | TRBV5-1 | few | TGCGCCAGCTCGGAGCCCCATTCCTACGAGCAGTACTTC | CASSEPHSYEQYF
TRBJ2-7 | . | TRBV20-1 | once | TGCAGTGCCACTGAGGACAGTTCCTACGAGCAGTACTTC | CSATEDSSYEQYF
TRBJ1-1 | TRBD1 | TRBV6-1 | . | TGTGCCAGCAGTCGCCCGACAGGGGAAGGGACTGAAGCTTTCTTT | CASSRPTGEGTEAFF
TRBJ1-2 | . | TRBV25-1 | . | TGTGCCAGCAGTGAAGTGGGCTACACCTTC | CASSEVGYTF
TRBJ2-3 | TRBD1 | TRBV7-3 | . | TGTGCCAGCAGCTTTAAAAGCGGACAGGGGGCTACGCAGTATTTT | CASSFKSGQGATQYF
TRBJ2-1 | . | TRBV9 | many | TGTGCCAGCAGCGTAGCTGTCCAGTCCTTAGGGGAGCAGTTCTTC | CASSVAVQSLGEQFF
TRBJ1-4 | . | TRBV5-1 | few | TGCGCCAGCAGCTATTCCGACGAAAAACTGTTTTTT | CASSYSDEKLFF
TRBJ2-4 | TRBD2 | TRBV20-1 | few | TGCAGTGCTAGGATGACGGGGGGGGAGTACTTC | CSARMTGGEYF
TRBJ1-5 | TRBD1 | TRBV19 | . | TGTGCCAGTAGCAAGGACAGGGTGTCCAATCAGCCCCAGCATTTT | CASSKDRVSNQPQHF
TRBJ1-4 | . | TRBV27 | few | TGTGCCAGCAGTTTATTTGGACCGTCGTCAACTAATGAAAAACTGTTTTTT | CASSLFGPSSTNEKLFF
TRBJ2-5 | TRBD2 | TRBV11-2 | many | TGTGCCAGCAGCACACAATTTCCCGGGACTACTCTGGAGACCCAGTACTTC | CASSTQFPGTTLETQYF
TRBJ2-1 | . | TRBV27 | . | TGTGCCAGCAGTTATACTAGTTACAATGAGCAGTTCTTC | CASSYTSYNEQFF
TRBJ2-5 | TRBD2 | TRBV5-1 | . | TGCGCCAGCAGCCCCGCGGCGGGAGGGCCGGAGACCCAGTACTTC | CASSPAAGGPETQYF
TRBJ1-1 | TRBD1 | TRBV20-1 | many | TGCAGTGCCCCCAACGCCGGGACAGGGGGCACTGAAGCTTTCTTT | CSAPNAGTGGTEAFF
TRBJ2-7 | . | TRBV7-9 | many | TGTGCCAGCAGCCGAGACTTAAACCACTACGAGCAGTACTTC | CASSRDLNHYEQYF
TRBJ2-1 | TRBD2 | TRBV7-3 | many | TGTGCCAGCAGCCCCGGACTAGCGGGACCCAATGAGCAGTTCTTC | CASSPGLAGPNEQFF
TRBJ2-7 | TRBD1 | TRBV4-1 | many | TGCGCCAGCAGCCAAGATCTTCGACAGGGGCACCCTTCCTACGAGCAGTACTTC | CASSQDLRQGHPSYEQYF